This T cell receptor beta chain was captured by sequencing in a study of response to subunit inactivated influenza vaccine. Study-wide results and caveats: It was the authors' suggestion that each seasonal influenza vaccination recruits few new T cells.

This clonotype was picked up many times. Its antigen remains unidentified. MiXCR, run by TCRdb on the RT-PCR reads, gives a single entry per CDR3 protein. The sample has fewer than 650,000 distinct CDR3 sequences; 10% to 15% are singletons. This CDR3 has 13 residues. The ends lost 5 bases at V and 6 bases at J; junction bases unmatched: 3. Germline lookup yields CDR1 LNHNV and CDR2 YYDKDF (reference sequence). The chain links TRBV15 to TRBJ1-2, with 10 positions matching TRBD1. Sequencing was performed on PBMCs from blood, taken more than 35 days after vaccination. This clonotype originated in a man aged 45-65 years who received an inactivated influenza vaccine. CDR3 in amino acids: CATSADRGNGYTF. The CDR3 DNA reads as TGTGCCACCAGCGCGGACAGGGGGAATGGCTACACCTTC.